This T cell receptor (beta chain) was captured by sequencing in a study of breast tumors, draining lymph nodes, adjacent tissues. Trimming removed 3 bases from V and 7 bases from J, with 7 bases in between. The CDR3 runs 12 residues. The germline gives CDR1 LNHDA, CDR2 SQIVND (reference sequence). Samples came from axillary lymph nodes draining the breast cancer. Each CDR3 protein is one row after TCRdb ran MiXCR on the multiplex PCR reads. There are about 120,000 distinct CDR3 sequences in the sample; less than 20% occur only once, and roughly 3.5% lies in the top ten. This clonotype showed up many times.

This TCR came from a female donor with breast cancer. Some clones in this sample may be carry-over from other donors' samples. Sequenced sample: axillary lymph node tissue. This sequence joins TRBV19 and TRBJ1-5; D is undetermined. The CDR3 DNA reads as TGTGCCAGTAGTATGTCGAGACAGCCCCAGCATTTT. Encoded protein: CASSMSRQPQHF.